This TCR beta chain is from a study of blood T cell repertoires in COVID-19. For the study at large: From T cells, B-cell-depleted T cells, or PBMCs came the material, which was cDNA or gDNA.

Germline loops: CDR1 LGHNA, CDR2 YNFKEQ. J gave up 0 bases and V 2 bases, and 12 bases lay outside the gene matches. The CDR3 spans 19 residues. Participant ages covered about 18 to 89 years across about two dozen US areas. Clones were sequenced by immunoSEQ multiplex PCR, and TCRdb holds only the in-frame ones, with some missing. The repertoire includes about 160,000 clones, around 80% of them detected once, and 3% to 3.5% sits in the top ten. Sample: PBMCs or T cells enriched from blood (not recorded which). J is TRBJ2-5 and V is TRBV4-2; 10 bases agree with TRBD2. This sequence was found in a woman aged 55-69 years who had recovered from COVID-19. The DNA for the CDR3 is TGTGCCAGCAGCCAATACGGGGTAGCGGGGGGCCAGTACCAAGAGACCCAGTACTTC. Translation: CASSQYGVAGGQYQETQYF.